This is a list of T cell receptor beta chains from one sample in a study of blood T cell repertoires in COVID-19. Only in-frame clones appear in the TCRdb table, and some are missing; sequencing was by immunoSEQ multiplex PCR. The data show about 170,000 clones, with roughly 91% seen just once and 2% to 2.5% held by the top ten. The sample comprised peripheral blood. The receptors stem from a man in his fifties or sixties who had recovered from COVID-19. Both conserved end residues are part of each CDR3. A D gene is named only where the DNA matches it firmly. Not every row has a clone size; where given, it reads once, few, many or a size class.

j_call: TRBJ1-6; d_call: TRBD1; clone_size: -; v_call: TRBV11-1; cdr3_aa: CASSWGQGKNSPLHF; cdr3_nt: TGTGCCAGCAGCTGGGGACAGGGAAAGAATTCACCCCTCCACTTT
j_call: TRBJ1-5; d_call: TRBD1; clone_size: -; v_call: TRBV5-1; cdr3_aa: CASSLGGAGNQPQHF; cdr3_nt: TGCGCCAGCAGCTTAGGGGGCGCGGGCAATCAGCCCCAGCATTTT
j_call: TRBJ2-2; d_call: TRBD2; clone_size: once; v_call: TRBV13; cdr3_aa: CASSPGLAGGVTGELFF; cdr3_nt: TGTGCCAGCAGCCCGGGACTAGCGGGGGGGGTCACCGGGGAGCTGTTTTTT
j_call: TRBJ2-1; d_call: -; clone_size: -; v_call: TRBV27; cdr3_aa: CASSTTLRNEQFF; cdr3_nt: TGTGCCAGCTCTACAACCCTGAGGAATGAGCAGTTCTTC
j_call: TRBJ2-2; d_call: -; clone_size: -; v_call: TRBV9; cdr3_aa: CASSVDSTGELFF; cdr3_nt: TGTGCCAGCAGCGTAGATAGTACCGGGGAGCTGTTTTTT
j_call: TRBJ2-1; d_call: -; clone_size: -; v_call: TRBV9; cdr3_aa: CASSPASSGYNEQFF; cdr3_nt: TGTGCCAGCAGCCCTGCTAGCTCTGGCTACAATGAGCAGTTCTTC
j_call: TRBJ1-1; d_call: -; clone_size: -; v_call: TRBV29-1; cdr3_aa: CSVVWPGALNTEAFF; cdr3_nt: TGCAGCGTTGTCTGGCCAGGGGCATTGAACACTGAAGCTTTCTTT
j_call: TRBJ2-1; d_call: -; clone_size: -; v_call: TRBV29-1; cdr3_aa: CSVLKGVYNEQFF; cdr3_nt: TGCAGCGTTCTGAAAGGAGTCTACAATGAGCAGTTCTTC
j_call: TRBJ1-2; d_call: -; clone_size: -; v_call: TRBV12-3/TRBV12-4; cdr3_aa: CASSLFSLLGYTF; cdr3_nt: TGTGCCAGCAGTTTGTTTAGTTTACTTGGCTACACCTTC
j_call: TRBJ2-7; d_call: -; clone_size: -; v_call: TRBV7-2; cdr3_aa: CASSWPGSYEQYF; cdr3_nt: TGTGCCAGCTCCTGGCCAGGCTCCTACGAGCAGTACTTC
j_call: TRBJ1-1; d_call: -; clone_size: -; v_call: TRBV7-2; cdr3_aa: CASSFPLLVSEAFF; cdr3_nt: TGTGCCAGCAGCTTTCCCCTCTTAGTGTCTGAAGCTTTCTTT
j_call: TRBJ1-5; d_call: -; clone_size: -; v_call: TRBV5-5; cdr3_aa: CASSLALIGNQPQHF; cdr3_nt: TGTGCCAGCAGCTTGGCCCTGATAGGCAATCAGCCCCAGCATTTT
j_call: TRBJ2-7; d_call: TRBD2; clone_size: few; v_call: TRBV5-4; cdr3_aa: CASSSGLAGNEQYF; cdr3_nt: TGTGCCAGCAGCTCGGGACTAGCGGGAAACGAGCAGTACTTC
j_call: TRBJ2-1; d_call: -; clone_size: -; v_call: TRBV2; cdr3_aa: CASSANGLYNEQFF; cdr3_nt: TGTGCCAGCAGCGCCAACGGACTGTACAATGAGCAGTTCTTC
j_call: TRBJ2-7; d_call: TRBD1; clone_size: -; v_call: TRBV6-5; cdr3_aa: CASSYGQGSSYEQYF; cdr3_nt: TGTGCCAGCAGTTACGGACAGGGGAGCTCCTACGAGCAGTACTTC
j_call: TRBJ1-2; d_call: TRBD1; clone_size: -; v_call: TRBV29-1; cdr3_aa: CSVEPGQGRGYTF; cdr3_nt: TGCAGCGTTGAACCGGGACAGGGACGTGGCTACACCTTC
j_call: TRBJ2-3; d_call: TRBD1; clone_size: -; v_call: TRBV28; cdr3_aa: CASSAKDRIWVDTQYF; cdr3_nt: TGTGCCAGCAGTGCAAAGGACAGGATCTGGGTGGATACGCAGTATTTT